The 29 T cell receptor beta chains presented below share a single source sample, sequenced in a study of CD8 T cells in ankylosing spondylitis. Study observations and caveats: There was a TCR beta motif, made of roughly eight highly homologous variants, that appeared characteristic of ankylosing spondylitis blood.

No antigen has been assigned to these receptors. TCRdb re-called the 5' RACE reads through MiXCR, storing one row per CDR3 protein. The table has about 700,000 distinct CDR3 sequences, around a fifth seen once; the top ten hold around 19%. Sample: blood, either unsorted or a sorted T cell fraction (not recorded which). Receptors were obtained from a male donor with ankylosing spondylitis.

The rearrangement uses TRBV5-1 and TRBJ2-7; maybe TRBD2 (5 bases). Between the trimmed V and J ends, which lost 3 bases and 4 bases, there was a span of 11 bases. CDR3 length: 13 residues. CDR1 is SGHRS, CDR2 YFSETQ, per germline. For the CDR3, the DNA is TGCGCCAGCAGCTCTTGGACGGGGTACGAGCAGTACTTC. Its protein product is CASSSWTGYEQYF.

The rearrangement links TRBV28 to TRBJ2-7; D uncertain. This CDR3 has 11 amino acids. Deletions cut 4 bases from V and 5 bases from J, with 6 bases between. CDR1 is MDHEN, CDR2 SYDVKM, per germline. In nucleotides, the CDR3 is TGTGCCAGCAGTTCCGCGGACGAGCAGTACTTC. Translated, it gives CASSSADEQYF.

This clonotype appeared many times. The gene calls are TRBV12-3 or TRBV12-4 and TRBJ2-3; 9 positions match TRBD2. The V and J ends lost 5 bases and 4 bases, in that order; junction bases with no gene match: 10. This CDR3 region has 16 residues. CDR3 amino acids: CASSPQPGLAADTQYF. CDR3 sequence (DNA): TGTGCCAGCAGTCCTCAACCGGGACTAGCAGCAGATACGCAGTATTTT.

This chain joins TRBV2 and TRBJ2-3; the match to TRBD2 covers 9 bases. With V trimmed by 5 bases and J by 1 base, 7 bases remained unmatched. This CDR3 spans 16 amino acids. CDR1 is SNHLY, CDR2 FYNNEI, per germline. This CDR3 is CASSHIIAGGTDTQYF. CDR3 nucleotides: TGTGCCAGCAGTCACATCATAGCGGGGGGCACAGATACGCAGTATTTT. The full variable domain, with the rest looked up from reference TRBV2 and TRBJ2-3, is EPEVTQTPSHQVTQMGQEVILRCVPISNHLYFYWYRQILGQKVEFLVSFYNNEISEKSEIFDDQFSVERPDGSNFTLKIRSTKLEDSAMYFCASSHIIAGGTDTQYFGPGTRLTVL.

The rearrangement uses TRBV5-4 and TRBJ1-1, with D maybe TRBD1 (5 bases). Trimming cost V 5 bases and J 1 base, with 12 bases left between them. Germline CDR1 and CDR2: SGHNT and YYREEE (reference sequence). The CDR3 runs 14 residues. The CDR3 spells CASRGALGNTEAFF. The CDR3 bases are TGTGCCAGCAGAGGGGCCCTAGGGAACACTGAAGCTTTCTTT. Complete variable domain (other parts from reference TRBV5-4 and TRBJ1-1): ETGVTQSPTHLIKTRGQQVTLRCSSQSGHNTVSWYQQALGQGPQFIFQYYREEENGRGNFPPRFSGLQFPNYSSELNVNALELDDSALYLCASRGALGNTEAFFGQGTRLTVV.

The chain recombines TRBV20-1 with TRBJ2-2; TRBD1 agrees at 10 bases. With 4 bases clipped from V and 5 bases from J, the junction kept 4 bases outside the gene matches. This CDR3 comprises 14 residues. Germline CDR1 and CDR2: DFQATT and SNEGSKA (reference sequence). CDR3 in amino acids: CSANPGQGTGELFF. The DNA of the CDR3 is TGCAGTGCTAACCCGGGACAGGGGACCGGGGAGCTGTTTTTT.

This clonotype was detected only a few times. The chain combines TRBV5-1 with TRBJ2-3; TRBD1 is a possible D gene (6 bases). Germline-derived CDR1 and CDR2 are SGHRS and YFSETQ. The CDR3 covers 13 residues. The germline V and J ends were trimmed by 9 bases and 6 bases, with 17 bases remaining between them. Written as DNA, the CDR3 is TGCGCCACCCGGGACAAGGTTGGGGATACGCAGTATTTT. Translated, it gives CATRDKVGDTQYF.

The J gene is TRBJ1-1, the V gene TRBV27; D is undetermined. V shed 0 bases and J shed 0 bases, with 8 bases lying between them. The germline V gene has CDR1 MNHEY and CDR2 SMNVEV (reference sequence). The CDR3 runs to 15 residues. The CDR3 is CASSLSNYMNTEAFF. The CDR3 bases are TGTGCCAGCAGTTTATCGAATTACATGAACACTGAAGCTTTCTTT.

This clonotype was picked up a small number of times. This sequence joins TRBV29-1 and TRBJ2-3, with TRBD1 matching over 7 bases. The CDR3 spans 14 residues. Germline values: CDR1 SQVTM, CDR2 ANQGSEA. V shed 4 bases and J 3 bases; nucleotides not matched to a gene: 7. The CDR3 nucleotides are TGCAGCGTTGTGGGGACAGTAGCAACAGATACGCAGTATTTT. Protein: CSVVGTVATDTQYF.

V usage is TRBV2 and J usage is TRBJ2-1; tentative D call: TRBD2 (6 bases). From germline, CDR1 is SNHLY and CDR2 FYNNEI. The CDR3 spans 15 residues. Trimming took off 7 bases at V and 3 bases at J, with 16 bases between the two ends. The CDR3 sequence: CASTGDSGFYNEQFF. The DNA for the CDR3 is TGTGCCAGCACGGGTGATAGCGGATTCTACAATGAGCAGTTCTTC.

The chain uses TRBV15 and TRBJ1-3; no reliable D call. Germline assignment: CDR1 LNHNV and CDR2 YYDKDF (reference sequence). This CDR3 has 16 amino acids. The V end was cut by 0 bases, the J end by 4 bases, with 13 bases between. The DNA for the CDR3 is TGTGCCACCAGCAGAGATGATGTAGGAAGGGGAAACACCATATATTTT. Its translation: CATSRDDVGRGNTIYF.

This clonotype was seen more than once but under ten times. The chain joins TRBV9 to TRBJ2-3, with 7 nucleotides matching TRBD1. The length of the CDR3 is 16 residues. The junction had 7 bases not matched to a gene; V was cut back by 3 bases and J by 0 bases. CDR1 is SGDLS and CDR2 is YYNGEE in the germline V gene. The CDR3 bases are TGTGCCAGCAGCGAGGTAGGGGGCGGGAGCACAGATACGCAGTATTTT. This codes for CASSEVGGGSTDTQYF.

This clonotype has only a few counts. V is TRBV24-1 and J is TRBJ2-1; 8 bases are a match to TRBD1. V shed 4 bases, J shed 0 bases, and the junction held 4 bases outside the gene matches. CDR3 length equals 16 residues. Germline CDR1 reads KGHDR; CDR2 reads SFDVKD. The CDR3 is CATSETGASSYNEQFF. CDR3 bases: TGTGCCACCAGTGAGACAGGGGCTAGCTCCTACAATGAGCAGTTCTTC.

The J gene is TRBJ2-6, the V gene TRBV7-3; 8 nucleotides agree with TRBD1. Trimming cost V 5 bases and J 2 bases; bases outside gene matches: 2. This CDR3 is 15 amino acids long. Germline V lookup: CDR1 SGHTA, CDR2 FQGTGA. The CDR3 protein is CASSEQGAGANVLTF. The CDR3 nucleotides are TGTGCCAGCAGCGAACAGGGGGCTGGGGCCAACGTCCTGACTTTC.

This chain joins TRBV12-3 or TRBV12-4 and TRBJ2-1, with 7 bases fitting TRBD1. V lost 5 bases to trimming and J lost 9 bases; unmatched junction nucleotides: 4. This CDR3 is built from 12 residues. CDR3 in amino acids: CASSRDRLEQFF. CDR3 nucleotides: TGTGCCAGCAGTAGGGACAGACTTGAGCAGTTCTTC.

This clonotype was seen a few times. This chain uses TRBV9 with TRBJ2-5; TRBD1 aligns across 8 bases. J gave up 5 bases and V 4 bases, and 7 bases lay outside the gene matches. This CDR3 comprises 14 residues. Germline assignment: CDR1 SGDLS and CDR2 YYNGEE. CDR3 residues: CASSNPGGTETQYF. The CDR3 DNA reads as TGTGCCAGCAGCAATCCAGGGGGCACGGAGACCCAGTACTTC.

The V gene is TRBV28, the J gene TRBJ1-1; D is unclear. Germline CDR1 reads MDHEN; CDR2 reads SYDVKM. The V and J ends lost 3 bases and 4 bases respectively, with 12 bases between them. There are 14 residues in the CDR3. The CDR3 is CASSLLQSATEAFF. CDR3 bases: TGTGCCAGCAGTTTGTTACAGTCGGCCACTGAAGCTTTCTTT.

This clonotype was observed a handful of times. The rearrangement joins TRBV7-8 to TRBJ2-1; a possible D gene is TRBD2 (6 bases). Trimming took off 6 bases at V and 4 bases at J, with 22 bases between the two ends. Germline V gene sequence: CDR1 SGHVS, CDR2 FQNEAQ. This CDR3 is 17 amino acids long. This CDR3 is CASRPEGGHPRYNEQFF. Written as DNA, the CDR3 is TGTGCCAGCAGACCCGAGGGAGGACACCCACGATACAATGAGCAGTTCTTC. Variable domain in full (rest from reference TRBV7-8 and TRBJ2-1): GAGVSQSPRYKVAKRGQDVALRCDPISGHVSLFWYQQALGQGPEFLTYFQNEAQLDKSGLPSDRFFAERPEGSVSTLKIQRTQQEDSAVYLCASRPEGGHPRYNEQFFGPGTRLTVL.

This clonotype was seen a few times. DNA for the CDR3: TGTGCCAGCAGCTCCCCCTCGGGGAGGGCCTACGAGCAGTACTTC. Its protein product is CASSSPSGRAYEQYF. The rearrangement joins TRBV7-9 to TRBJ2-7; 7 nucleotides match TRBD2. Looked up from germline, CDR1 is SEHNR and CDR2 is FQNEAQ (reference sequence). The V and J ends lost 4 bases and 2 bases, in that order; junction bases with no gene match: 8. The CDR3 loop spans 15 amino acids.

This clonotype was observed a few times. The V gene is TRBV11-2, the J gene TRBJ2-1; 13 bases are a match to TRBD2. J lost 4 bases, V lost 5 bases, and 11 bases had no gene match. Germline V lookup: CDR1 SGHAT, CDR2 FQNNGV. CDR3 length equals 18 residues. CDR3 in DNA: TGTGCCAGCAGCCCGGTAGGGACTAGCGGGAAACGGTACAATGAGCAGTTCTTC. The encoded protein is CASSPVGTSGKRYNEQFF.

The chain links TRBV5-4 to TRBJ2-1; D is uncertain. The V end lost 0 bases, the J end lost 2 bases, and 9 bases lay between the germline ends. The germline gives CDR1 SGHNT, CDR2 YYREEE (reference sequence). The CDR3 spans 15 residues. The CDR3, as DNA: TGTGCCAGCAGCTTGGAGGATCATACCTACAATGAGCAGTTCTTC. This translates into CASSLEDHTYNEQFF.

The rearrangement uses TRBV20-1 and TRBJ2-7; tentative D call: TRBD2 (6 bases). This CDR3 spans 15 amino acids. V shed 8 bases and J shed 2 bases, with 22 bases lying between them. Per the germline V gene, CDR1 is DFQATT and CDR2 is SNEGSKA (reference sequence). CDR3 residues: CSYGPNGRETYEQYF. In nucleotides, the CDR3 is TGCAGTTATGGACCGAACGGACGGGAGACCTACGAGCAGTACTTC.

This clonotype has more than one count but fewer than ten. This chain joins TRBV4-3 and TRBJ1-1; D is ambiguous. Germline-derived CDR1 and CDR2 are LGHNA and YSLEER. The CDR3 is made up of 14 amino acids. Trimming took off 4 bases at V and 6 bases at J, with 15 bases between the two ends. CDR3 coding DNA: TGCGCCAGCAGCCTCTCGATCTGGCGGGCTGAAGCTTTCTTT. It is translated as CASSLSIWRAEAFF.

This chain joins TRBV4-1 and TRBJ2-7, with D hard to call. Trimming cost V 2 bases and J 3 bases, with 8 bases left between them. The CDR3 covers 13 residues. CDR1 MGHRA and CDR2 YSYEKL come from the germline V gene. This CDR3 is CASSQTQFYEQYF. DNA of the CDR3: TGCGCCAGCAGCCAAACCCAGTTCTACGAGCAGTACTTC.

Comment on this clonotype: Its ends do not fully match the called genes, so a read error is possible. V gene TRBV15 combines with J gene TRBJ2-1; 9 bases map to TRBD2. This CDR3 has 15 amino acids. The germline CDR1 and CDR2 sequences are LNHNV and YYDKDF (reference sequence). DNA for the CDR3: TGTGCCACCAGCAGAGCGGCGAGGGGGACTAGCTCACAGCTCTTC. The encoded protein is CATSRAARGTSSQLF. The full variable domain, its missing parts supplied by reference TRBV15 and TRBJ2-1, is DAMVIQNPRYQVTQFGKPVTLSCSQTLNHNVMYWYQQKSSQAPKLLFHYYDKDFNNEADTPDNFQSRRPNTSFCFLDIRSPGLGDTAMYLCATSRAARGTSSQLFGPGTRLTVL.

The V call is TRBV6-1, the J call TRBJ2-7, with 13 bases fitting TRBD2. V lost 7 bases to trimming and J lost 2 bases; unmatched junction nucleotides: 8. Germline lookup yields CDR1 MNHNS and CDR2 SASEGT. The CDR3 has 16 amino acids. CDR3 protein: CASNRAGTSGTYEQYF. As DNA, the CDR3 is TGTGCCAGCAACCGAGCCGGGACTAGCGGGACCTACGAGCAGTACTTC.

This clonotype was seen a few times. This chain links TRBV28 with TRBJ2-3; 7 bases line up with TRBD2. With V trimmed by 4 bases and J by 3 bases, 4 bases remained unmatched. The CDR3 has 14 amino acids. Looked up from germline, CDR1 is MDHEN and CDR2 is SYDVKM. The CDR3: CASSSQRGTDTQYF. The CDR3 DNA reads TGTGCCAGCAGTTCCCAGCGGGGAACAGATACGCAGTATTTT. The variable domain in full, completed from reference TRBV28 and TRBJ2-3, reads DVKVTQSSRYLVKRTGEKVFLECVQDMDHENMFWYRQDPGLGLRLIYFSYDVKMKEKGDIPEGYSVSREKKERFSLILESASTNQTSMYLCASSSQRGTDTQYFGPGTRLTVL.

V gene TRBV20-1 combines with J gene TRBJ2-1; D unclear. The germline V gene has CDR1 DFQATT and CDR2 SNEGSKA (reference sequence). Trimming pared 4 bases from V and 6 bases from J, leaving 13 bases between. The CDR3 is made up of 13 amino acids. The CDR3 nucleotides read TGCAGTGCTACTTTACATAGCAGCAATGAGCAGTTCTTC. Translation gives CSATLHSSNEQFF.

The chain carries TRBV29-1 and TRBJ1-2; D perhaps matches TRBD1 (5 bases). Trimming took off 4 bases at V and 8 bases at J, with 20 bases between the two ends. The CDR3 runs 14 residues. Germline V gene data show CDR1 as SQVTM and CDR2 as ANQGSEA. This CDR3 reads CSVGSLPGSGGYTF. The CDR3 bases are TGCAGCGTTGGTTCGTTGCCAGGGTCCGGCGGCTACACCTTC.